A single sample gave rise to the 27 T cell receptor beta chains below, sequenced in a study of T cell repertoires in cytomegalovirus infection. TCRdb re-called the reads through MiXCR, storing one row per CDR3 protein. This table has roughly 760,000 distinct CDR3 sequences, less than 40% appearing once. The sequenced material came from PBMCs. Receptor source: a human donor in good health (CMV status not recorded). Some clones in this sample may be carry-over from other donors' samples.

The count of this clonotype is one. The chain recombines TRBV20-1 with TRBJ2-7, with 7 bases matching TRBD1. The CDR3 consists of 17 residues. Germline V gives CDR1 DFQATT, CDR2 SNEGSKA (reference sequence). With V trimmed by 3 bases and J by 4 bases, 18 bases remained unmatched. CDR3 DNA sequence: TGCAGTGCTAGTAGGGGACAGCAACATAACAGAGATTACGAGCAGTACTTC. Translating it yields CSASRGQQHNRDYEQYF.

The chain recombines TRBV29-1 with TRBJ2-3; a weak D match, TRBD1 (6 bases). The germline V and J ends were trimmed by 3 bases and 0 bases, with 16 bases remaining between them. Germline loops: CDR1 SQVTM, CDR2 ANQGSEA. This CDR3 is 16 amino acids long. Written as DNA, the CDR3 is TGCAGCGTTGACCAACGAAACAGGGTCAGCACAGATACGCAGTATTTT. It specifies CSVDQRNRVSTDTQYF.

This clonotype showed up just a few times. A much larger clone differs from this one at a single base, so this may be a read error. V and J are TRBV7-9 and TRBJ1-1; no clear D gene. The CDR3 sequence is 11 residues long. Trimming cost V 5 bases and J 1 base, with 2 bases left between them. Germline loops: CDR1 SEHNR, CDR2 FQNEAQ (reference sequence). The CDR3 sequence: CASSGNTEAFF. The CDR3 nucleotides read TGTGCCAGCAGCGGGAACACTGAAGCTTTCTTT.

The rearrangement joins TRBV7-3 to TRBJ2-3; 8 bases map to TRBD2. Germline CDR1 SGHTA, CDR2 FQGTGA. With V trimmed by 1 base and J by 1 base, 7 bases remained unmatched. The CDR3 runs to 17 residues. CDR3 nucleotides: TGTGCCAGCAGCTTAATGGGGACTAGATTCCGCACAGATACGCAGTATTTT. Translated: CASSLMGTRFRTDTQYF.

The CDR3 DNA follows: TGTGCCAGTAGTATGTTCAGGGTTCATCCCTACAATGAGCAGTTCTTC. The encoded protein is CASSMFRVHPYNEQFF. This sequence joins TRBV19 and TRBJ2-1; possible D gene TRBD1, 5 bases. Trimming took off 3 bases at V and 2 bases at J, with 14 bases between the two ends. In germline, CDR1 is LNHDA, CDR2 SQIVND (reference sequence). The CDR3 loop spans 16 amino acids.

This clonotype was found a few times. V and J are TRBV20-1 and TRBJ2-5, with TRBD1 matching 7 bases. CDR1 is DFQATT and CDR2 is SNEGSKA in the germline V gene (reference sequence). V dropped 6 bases and J dropped 5; count of bases not matched to a gene: 9. This CDR3 has 13 amino acids. The CDR3 bases are TGCAGTGCCGCCGAATTCAGGGGGGAGACCCAGTACTTC. Its protein product is CSAAEFRGETQYF.

The chain carries TRBV10-3 and TRBJ2-1; 10 bases match TRBD1. The CDR3 contains 14 residues. Germline V lookup: CDR1 ENHRY, CDR2 SYGVKD. V trimming: 10 bases; J trimming: 6 bases; junction bases outside the gene matches: 9. CDR3 DNA sequence: TGTGCCAGTAAACCGGGACAGGGGATCAATGAGCAGTTCTTC. This encodes CASKPGQGINEQFF.

The chain joins TRBV27 to TRBJ2-3; tentative D call: TRBD2 (5 bases). CDR3 length: 12 residues. V lost 5 bases and J lost 8, with 11 bases in between. Germline-derived CDR1 and CDR2 are MNHEY and SMNVEV (reference sequence). The CDR3 DNA sequence: TGTGCCAGCAGTCCACTAGTGGGTACGCAGTATTTT. This codes for CASSPLVGTQYF.

This clonotype was counted a single time. The rearrangement links TRBV11-2 to TRBJ2-7, with 10 bases lining up with TRBD2. Germline V gene sequence: CDR1 SGHAT, CDR2 FQNNGV. The junction had 8 bases not matched to a gene; V was cut back by 1 base and J by 5 bases. The CDR3 length is 16 residues. This CDR3 reads CASSLVKAGGPDEQYF. The CDR3 DNA reads as TGTGCCAGCAGCTTAGTTAAAGCGGGAGGGCCTGACGAGCAGTACTTC.

V gene TRBV12-3 or TRBV12-4 combines with J gene TRBJ1-1, with no clear D. V was clipped by 2 bases and J by 4 bases, with 17 bases between them. The length of the CDR3 is 16 residues. CDR3 region: CASSLQVSPLGTEAFF. CDR3 DNA sequence: TGTGCCAGCAGTTTACAGGTCAGCCCCTTGGGCACTGAAGCTTTCTTT.

This clonotype was seen a handful of times. This chain connects TRBV12-3 or TRBV12-4 to TRBJ2-3, with D maybe TRBD1 (5 bases). Trimming took off 4 bases at V and 0 bases at J, with 8 bases between the two ends. The CDR3 consists of 14 residues. The CDR3 DNA sequence: TGTGCCAGCAGTTACCAGGGAAGCACAGATACGCAGTATTTT. It codes for CASSYQGSTDTQYF.

The J gene is TRBJ1-1, the V gene TRBV27; 10 bases agree with TRBD1. Germline V gene lookup returns CDR1 MNHEY and CDR2 SMNVEV (reference sequence). J was trimmed by 1 base and V by 6 bases; bases with no gene match: 8. The CDR3 spans 16 residues. The CDR3 coding sequence is TGTGCCAGCAGGGACAGGGGGATTGTACCGAACACTGAAGCTTTCTTT. Translation: CASRDRGIVPNTEAFF.

This clonotype was seen only once. The CDR3 region is CSVEPGNVSDEQFF. CDR3 DNA: TGCAGCGTTGAGCCGGGGAACGTTAGCGATGAGCAGTTCTTC. The chain recombines TRBV29-1 with TRBJ2-1; perhaps TRBD2 as D (5 bases). The germline V gene encodes CDR1 SQVTM and CDR2 ANQGSEA. Trimming removed 3 bases from V and 8 bases from J, with 17 bases in between. The CDR3 runs 14 residues.

The rearrangement joins TRBV7-9 to TRBJ2-3; D unresolved. Germline values: CDR1 SEHNR, CDR2 FQNEAQ (reference sequence). This CDR3 is 16 amino acids long. Trimming took 5 bases from V and 4 from J, leaving 19 bases between them. CDR3 in amino acids: CASSPQSYRGPDTQYF. The CDR3 nucleotides are TGTGCCAGCAGCCCTCAATCATACAGAGGTCCAGATACGCAGTATTTT.

This clonotype was found many times. The chain couples TRBV7-2 to TRBJ1-2; D may be TRBD1 (5 bases). V lost 6 bases to trimming and J lost 0 bases, with 14 bases between them. The CDR3 is 15 amino acids. The V gene's germline CDR1 is SGHTA and CDR2 FQGNSA. For the CDR3, the DNA is TGTGCCAGCAGTCCAGCGCAGGGTGCTAACTATGGCTACACCTTC. The encoded protein is CASSPAQGANYGYTF.

In this sample, this clonotype turned up once. The chain joins TRBV29-1 to TRBJ2-1; 7 bases fit TRBD2. The CDR3 length is 14 residues. Germline V CDR1 and CDR2: SQVTM, ANQGSEA. J lost 4 bases, V lost 5 bases, and 8 bases had no gene match. The CDR3 loop is CSVKERGDYNEQFF. The CDR3 DNA sequence: TGCAGCGTTAAGGAGCGGGGCGATTACAATGAGCAGTTCTTC.

The chain carries TRBV19 and TRBJ1-5; D is unclear. Germline V gives CDR1 LNHDA, CDR2 SQIVND (reference sequence). The CDR3 extends over 14 amino acids. The ends were cut back, 7 bases at V and 0 bases at J, with 10 bases in the middle. CDR3: CASNPAYSNQPQHF. CDR3 sequence (DNA): TGTGCCAGTAATCCAGCCTATAGCAATCAGCCCCAGCATTTT. Looking up the rest from reference TRBV19 and TRBJ1-5 gives the full variable domain: DGGITQSPKYLFRKEGQNVTLSCEQNLNHDAMYWYRQDPGQGLRLIYYSQIVNDFQKGDIAEGYSVSREKKESFPLTVTSAQKNPTAFYLCASNPAYSNQPQHFGDGTRLSIL.

V gene TRBV6-1 combines with J gene TRBJ1-5; D is undetermined. Trimming took 2 bases from V and 7 from J, leaving 12 bases between them. Germline V gene lookup returns CDR1 MNHNS and CDR2 SASEGT. The CDR3 sequence is 14 residues long. In DNA, the CDR3 is TGTGCCAGCAGTGAATGGGCCACCGTACAGCCCCAGCATTTT. Residues: CASSEWATVQPQHF.

As to this clonotype: One junction end disagrees with the germline gene, perhaps due to a read error. The V call is TRBV27, the J call TRBJ2-6, with 11 bases fitting TRBD2. Germline V lookup: CDR1 MNHEY, CDR2 SMNVEV (reference sequence). CDR3 size: 20 residues. The CDR3 coding sequence is TGTGCCATCAGTCCGAAGATTCAACTAGCGGGAGTCTCTGGGGCCAACGTCCTGACTTTC. Translation: CAISPKIQLAGVSGANVLTF.

This chain links TRBV29-1 with TRBJ2-7; D is possibly TRBD1 (5 bases). The CDR3 loop spans 13 amino acids. Germline V gene lookup returns CDR1 SQVTM and CDR2 ANQGSEA. V was cut by 7 bases and J by 4 bases, with 17 bases left in between. The DNA of the CDR3 is TGCAGCGCCAAAGATCGACAGAGATACGAGCAGTACTTC. It translates to CSAKDRQRYEQYF.

This clonotype was seen many times. The chain uses TRBV12-3 or TRBV12-4 and TRBJ2-7; D call uncertain. With 2 bases removed from V and 6 bases from J, the gap between germline ends came to 5 bases. This CDR3 comprises 11 residues. The CDR3 DNA follows: TGTGCCAGCAGTTTATATGGCGAGCAGTACTTC. Protein product: CASSLYGEQYF.

This clonotype was seen only a few times. The chain carries TRBV27 and TRBJ2-3; D might be TRBD1 (8 bases). CDR3 length: 15 amino acids. Trimming removed 6 bases at V and 4 bases at J, with 17 bases between. Germline V CDR1 and CDR2: MNHEY, SMNVEV (reference sequence). For the CDR3, the DNA is TGTGCCAGCAGGCCTCGGACAGGGAGGGCAGATACGCAGTATTTT. It yields the protein CASRPRTGRADTQYF.

CDR3 residues: CASSADRAVTEAFF. In DNA form, the CDR3 reads TGTGCCAGCAGCGCGGACAGGGCGGTAACTGAAGCTTTCTTT. The chain is built from TRBV7-9 and TRBJ1-1; TRBD1 matches at 8 bases. CDR3 length: 14 amino acids. The V gene end was trimmed by 5 bases and the J gene end by 5 bases; junction bases not matched to a gene: 7. Germline V lookup: CDR1 SEHNR, CDR2 FQNEAQ (reference sequence).

The J gene is TRBJ2-7, the V gene TRBV20-1, with TRBD1 matching over 8 bases. Germline V gives CDR1 DFQATT, CDR2 SNEGSKA (reference sequence). The CDR3 spans 15 residues. V dropped 1 base and J dropped 1; count of bases not matched to a gene: 6. The CDR3 reads CSARGTGRSSYEQYF. In DNA form, the CDR3 reads TGCAGTGCTAGAGGGACAGGGAGATCGTCCTACGAGCAGTACTTC.

This clonotype occurred a few times. The chain links TRBV28 to TRBJ2-1; 11 nucleotides line up with TRBD1. V trimming: 6 bases; J trimming: 10 bases; junction bases outside the gene matches: 11. This CDR3 contains 15 residues. Germline V lookup: CDR1 MDHEN, CDR2 SYDVKM. CDR3 amino acids: CASSLRDRGFREQFF. Here the CDR3 DNA reads TGTGCCAGCAGCCTTAGGGACAGGGGGTTTCGGGAGCAGTTCTTC.

At least ten counts were recorded for this clonotype. V gene TRBV7-9 combines with J gene TRBJ2-3; the D is unclear. The length of the CDR3 is 13 residues. From germline, CDR1 is SEHNR and CDR2 FQNEAQ (reference sequence). Trimming pared 3 bases from V and 1 base from J, leaving 5 bases between. The DNA of the CDR3 is TGTGCCAGCAGCTTGTCTCGCACAGATACGCAGTATTTT. Translation gives CASSLSRTDTQYF. The variable domain in full, completed from reference TRBV7-9 and TRBJ2-3, reads DTGVSQNPRHKITKRGQNVTFRCDPISEHNRLYWYRQTLGQGPEFLTYFQNEAQLEKSRLLSDRFSAERPKGSFSTLEIQRTEQGDSAMYLCASSLSRTDTQYFGPGTRLTVL.

The table lists this clonotype with a few counts. The CDR3 loop reads CASSYSGANTGELFF. Written as DNA, the CDR3 is TGTGCCAGCAGTTATAGCGGCGCGAACACCGGGGAGCTGTTTTTT. This chain uses TRBV6-5 with TRBJ2-2, with D perhaps matching TRBD2 (6 bases). CDR1 and CDR2 from the germline V gene are MNHEY and SVGAGI. This CDR3 region has 15 residues. V dropped 3 bases and J dropped 0 bases, with 8 bases sitting between them.